The 28 T cell receptor beta chains in this list originate from one sample, sequenced in a study of T cell responses to AZD1222 COVID-19 vaccine. Sequencing used immunoSEQ multiplex PCR; TCRdb keeps in-frame clones, though not all of them. The data show about 150,000 clones, with approximately 89% seen just once and 3% to 4% held by the top ten. Source: peripheral blood, taken on day 0 of MenACWY control vaccination. The source of these receptors is an adult in good health.

This rearrangement joins TRBV9 to TRBJ2-3; TRBD2 matches at 10 bases. The CDR3 is 20 amino acids. The trim removed 1 base at V and 0 bases at J, leaving 14 bases unmatched. Germline lookup yields CDR1 SGDLS and CDR2 YYNGEE. In nucleotides, the CDR3 is TGTGCCAGCAGCGTAACCGAGGGACTAGCGTACGGACAGAGCACAGATACGCAGTATTTT. It encodes CASSVTEGLAYGQSTDTQYF.

This clone was seen once. This chain connects TRBV6-2 or TRBV6-3 to TRBJ2-1; D is ambiguous. V lost 2 bases and J 9 bases, leaving 11 bases between the germline ends. Germline CDR1 is MNHEY and CDR2 is SVGEGT. The CDR3 covers 13 residues. This CDR3 is CASSYRVWGEQFF. The CDR3 DNA reads TGTGCCAGCAGTTACCGAGTATGGGGTGAGCAGTTCTTC.

The chain links TRBV27 to TRBJ1-4; 9 nucleotides align to TRBD1. The CDR3 totals 15 residues. J gave up 3 bases and V 8 bases, and 7 bases lay outside the gene matches. CDR1 and CDR2 (germline): MNHEY, SMNVEV (reference sequence). CDR3 loop: CASAPDRGANEKLFF. The CDR3 coding sequence is TGTGCCAGCGCGCCGGACAGGGGCGCTAATGAAAAACTGTTTTTT.

CDR3 sequence (DNA): TGCAGCGTTGAAGGCAACGCCTACGAGCAGTACTTC. Translated: CSVEGNAYEQYF. V usage is TRBV29-1 and J usage is TRBJ2-7; D call uncertain. The length of the CDR3 is 12 residues. Germline assignment: CDR1 SQVTM and CDR2 ANQGSEA. V was pared by 1 base and J by 2 bases, with 6 bases between.

This chain uses TRBV9 with TRBJ1-1, with D hard to call. Germline V lookup: CDR1 SGDLS, CDR2 YYNGEE. Trimming removed 2 bases from V and 0 bases from J, with 8 bases in between. CDR3 length: 14 amino acids. CDR3 bases: TGTGCCAGCAGCGTCAAGGGATTGAACACTGAAGCTTTCTTT. Its translation is CASSVKGLNTEAFF.

The gene calls are TRBV7-9 and TRBJ2-1, with D unresolved. This CDR3 is 12 amino acids long. The ends were cut back, 2 bases at V and 5 bases at J, with 4 bases in the middle. The V gene's germline CDR1 is SEHNR and CDR2 FQNEAQ (reference sequence). CDR3 nucleotides: TGTGCCAGCAGCTTAACAAACAATGAGCAGTTCTTC. Its translation is CASSLTNNEQFF.

The chain links TRBV18 to TRBJ1-1; D is perhaps TRBD1 (5 bases). Germline values: CDR1 KGHSH, CDR2 LQKENI. The CDR3 has 16 amino acids. Trimming removed 1 base at V and 6 bases at J, with 18 bases between. This CDR3 reads CASSPQQQGAGAEAFF. The DNA for the CDR3 is TGTGCCAGCTCACCACAGCAGCAGGGTGCAGGAGCTGAAGCTTTCTTT.

This clone has a handful of counts. DNA for the CDR3: TGTGCCAGCAGCCTGAACAGGGGAAACGAAAAACTGTTTTTT. It codes for CASSLNRGNEKLFF. The chain has TRBV7-2 and TRBJ1-4; 7 nucleotides match TRBD1. Germline V gene lookup returns CDR1 SGHTA and CDR2 FQGNSA. Unmatched junction bases numbered 8, after V lost 5 bases and J lost 8 bases. CDR3 size: 14 residues.

This clone was seen only a few times. The chain couples TRBV28 to TRBJ1-2; tentatively, D is TRBD1 (5 bases). This CDR3 region has 13 residues. CDR1 and CDR2 (germline): MDHEN, SYDVKM. Trimming shortened V by 4 bases and J by 2 bases, and 8 bases separated the two germline ends. Here the CDR3 reads CASSSGPNYGYTF. The CDR3 nucleotides are TGTGCCAGCAGTTCGGGACCAAACTATGGCTACACCTTC.

The chain carries TRBV28 and TRBJ2-7; 14 positions agree with TRBD2. This CDR3 comprises 14 residues. CDR1 is MDHEN and CDR2 is SYDVKM in the germline V gene. The J segment lost 6 bases and the V segment lost 10 bases, leaving 8 bases of the junction unmatched. In DNA, the CDR3 is TGTGCCACGGGACTAGCGGGAGTGGTGTTCGAGCAGTACTTC. Its protein product is CATGLAGVVFEQYF. The whole variable domain, remainder taken from reference TRBV28 and TRBJ2-7, is DVKVTQSSRYLVKRTGEKVFLECVQDMDHENMFWYRQDPGLGLRLIYFSYDVKMKEKGDIPEGYSVSREKKERFSLILESASTNQTSMYLCATGLAGVVFEQYFGPGTRLTVT.

This chain links TRBV4-1 with TRBJ2-7; 13 positions match TRBD2. J lost 4 bases, V lost 4 bases, and 4 bases had no gene match. CDR3 length: 15 residues. Germline V gene sequence: CDR1 MGHRA, CDR2 YSYEKL. The CDR3 DNA reads TGCGCCAGCAGCCCCGGACTAGCGGGAGAGTACGAGCAGTACTTC. The encoded protein is CASSPGLAGEYEQYF.

The CDR3 loop reads CATSDPGTTIRGAFF. The CDR3 nucleotides read TGTGCCACCAGTGACCCCGGGACAACTATTAGAGGGGCTTTCTTT. The chain recombines TRBV24-1 with TRBJ1-1; D is possibly TRBD1 (6 bases). The germline gives CDR1 KGHDR, CDR2 SFDVKD. This CDR3 has 15 amino acids. V lost 4 bases to trimming and J lost 11 bases, with 22 bases between them.

CDR3 residues: CASSWVREETQYF. The CDR3 bases are TGTGCCAGCAGTTGGGTTCGGGAAGAGACCCAGTACTTC. This sequence joins TRBV6-5 and TRBJ2-5, with D unclear. The V end was cut by 4 bases, the J end by 3 bases, with 9 bases between. This CDR3 spans 13 amino acids. Germline V gene sequence: CDR1 MNHEY, CDR2 SVGAGI.

V usage is TRBV7-6 and J usage is TRBJ1-1; D perhaps matches TRBD1 (6 bases). The CDR3 length is 14 residues. CDR1 SGHVS and CDR2 FNYEAQ come from the germline V gene. Deletions cut 5 bases from V and 1 base from J, with 11 bases between. The CDR3 DNA reads TGTGCCAGCAGCACCGGGACATCGAACACTGAAGCTTTCTTT. As protein: CASSTGTSNTEAFF. The full variable domain, rest sourced from reference TRBV7-6 and TRBJ1-1, is GAGVSQSPRYKVTKRGQDVALRCDPISGHVSLYWYRQALGQGPEFLTYFNYEAQQDKSGLPNDRFSAERPEGSISTLTIQRTEQRDSAMYRCASSTGTSNTEAFFGQGTRLTVV.

The chain couples TRBV15 to TRBJ1-6, with D unclear. Germline V lookup: CDR1 LNHNV, CDR2 YYDKDF (reference sequence). CDR3 length: 16 amino acids. V lost 1 base to trimming and J lost 0 bases, with 7 bases between them. Here the CDR3 reads CATSRGVSSYNSPLHF. DNA of the CDR3: TGTGCCACCAGCAGAGGAGTGAGCTCCTATAATTCACCCCTCCACTTT.

A single count supports this clone. The CDR3 coding sequence is TGCAGCGTTGTAGTAAGGGGTGAGCAGTTCTTC. Translation: CSVVVRGEQFF. The chain uses TRBV29-1 and TRBJ2-1; a weak D match, TRBD1 (5 bases). Germline CDR1 SQVTM, CDR2 ANQGSEA. The CDR3 is 11 amino acids. V was cut by 4 bases and J by 9 bases, with 10 bases left in between.

The chain combines TRBV30 with TRBJ1-2; D not resolved. Germline V gene data show CDR1 as GTSNPN and CDR2 as SVGIG (reference sequence). The CDR3 is 12 amino acids. Trimming cost V 2 bases and J 8 bases, with 12 bases left between them. The CDR3 nucleotides are TGTGCCTGGAGTCCGGAGAGTCGAGGCTACACCTTC. It yields the protein CAWSPESRGYTF.

The chain carries TRBV5-1 and TRBJ1-2; the D gene is possibly TRBD1 (6 bases). Germline lookup yields CDR1 SGHRS and CDR2 YFSETQ. With 1 base removed from V and 7 bases from J, the gap between germline ends came to 14 bases. This CDR3 has 14 amino acids. The CDR3: CASSLPTGSGGYTF. DNA of the CDR3: TGCGCCAGCAGCTTGCCTACAGGGTCAGGTGGCTACACCTTC.

This clone was recorded once. As DNA, the CDR3 is TGTGCCAGCAGTTTATTTCGTCAGCCCCAGCATTTT. It specifies CASSLFRQPQHF. The chain is built from TRBV28 and TRBJ1-5; D gene ambiguous. This CDR3 has 12 residues. Between the trimmed V and J ends, which lost 1 base and 6 bases, there was a span of 4 bases. Per germline, CDR1 MDHEN and CDR2 SYDVKM.

The chain is built from TRBV5-1 and TRBJ2-3; D is tentatively TRBD1 or TRBD2 (6 bases each). The CDR3 contains 15 residues. V lost 4 bases to trimming and J lost 4 bases, with 16 bases between them. The germline CDR1 and CDR2 sequences are SGHRS and YFSETQ. CDR3 sequence reads: CASSPRGQNADTQYF. The CDR3 DNA sequence: TGCGCCAGCAGCCCACGGGGGCAGAACGCAGATACGCAGTATTTT.

Here the CDR3 reads CSASGAGGSLREQYF. The CDR3, as DNA: TGCAGTGCTAGTGGAGCGGGAGGCTCCCTCCGCGAGCAGTACTTC. The V and J genes are TRBV20-1 and TRBJ2-7; 9 positions match TRBD2. The CDR3 contains 15 residues. V shed 3 bases and J 6 bases; nucleotides not matched to a gene: 12. CDR1 and CDR2 (germline): DFQATT, SNEGSKA (reference sequence).

The V call is TRBV4-3, the J call TRBJ1-2; D ambiguous. V was trimmed by 0 bases and J by 4 bases, leaving 12 bases between them. Germline V CDR1 and CDR2: LGHNA, YSLEER. This CDR3 region has 15 residues. CDR3 sequence: CASSQEAAAFYGYTF. DNA for the CDR3: TGCGCCAGCAGCCAAGAAGCAGCGGCATTCTATGGCTACACCTTC.

This clone was counted only a few times. The genes are TRBV24-1 and TRBJ1-1; 9 bases are a match to TRBD1. V was clipped by 8 bases and J by 12 bases; unmatched bases: 12. CDR3 length equals 13 residues. Germline values: CDR1 KGHDR, CDR2 SFDVKD. In DNA form, the CDR3 reads TGTGCCACCACCCCCCGGACAGGGGAGGGGACTTTCTTT. It is translated as CATTPRTGEGTFF.

The gene calls are TRBV4-1 and TRBJ1-5; no clear D gene. V shed 1 base and J shed 3 bases, with 13 bases lying between them. The CDR3 sequence is 16 residues long. Germline CDR1 reads MGHRA; CDR2 reads YSYEKL. CDR3 sequence (DNA): TGCGCCAGCAGCCAAGGAGATAGCCGCTACAATCAGCCCCAGCATTTT. This encodes CASSQGDSRYNQPQHF.

The rearrangement joins TRBV7-2 to TRBJ2-5, with D perhaps TRBD1 or TRBD2 (5 bases each). Germline V gene sequence: CDR1 SGHTA, CDR2 FQGNSA. The CDR3 length is 16 residues. Between the trimmed V and J ends, which lost 5 bases and 1 base, there was a span of 17 bases. DNA of the CDR3: TGTGCCAGCAGCCGGGGCGCGGCGGACCCCCAAGAGACCCAGTACTTC. The encoded protein is CASSRGAADPQETQYF.

V usage is TRBV4-3 and J usage is TRBJ2-2; no clear D. The V and J ends lost 0 bases and 10 bases respectively, with 12 bases between them. The CDR3 consists of 14 residues. CDR1 is LGHNA, CDR2 YSLEER, per germline. CDR3 loop: CASSQDFNRAELFF. The CDR3, as DNA: TGCGCCAGCAGCCAAGATTTCAATAGGGCGGAGCTGTTTTTT.

In its sample, this clone was seen a few times. The CDR3 DNA is TGCGCCAGCAGTCCAAGTAGGGGGGACTCTGGAAACACCATATATTTT. Its protein is CASSPSRGDSGNTIYF. The rearrangement joins TRBV23-1 to TRBJ1-3, with D possibly matching TRBD1 (6 bases). TRBV23-1 is marked as an open reading frame, function uncertain. V lost 4 bases to trimming and J lost 0 bases, with 13 bases between them. The CDR3 has 16 amino acids.

This clone has more than one count but fewer than ten. This chain links TRBV5-1 with TRBJ2-7; D is uncertain. CDR3 length: 12 residues. Germline CDR1 reads SGHRS; CDR2 reads YFSETQ. V was shortened by 1 base and J by 5 bases, with 7 bases between the two germline ends. The CDR3 loop reads CASSLFGDEQYF. The CDR3 DNA reads as TGCGCCAGCAGCTTGTTTGGGGACGAGCAGTACTTC.